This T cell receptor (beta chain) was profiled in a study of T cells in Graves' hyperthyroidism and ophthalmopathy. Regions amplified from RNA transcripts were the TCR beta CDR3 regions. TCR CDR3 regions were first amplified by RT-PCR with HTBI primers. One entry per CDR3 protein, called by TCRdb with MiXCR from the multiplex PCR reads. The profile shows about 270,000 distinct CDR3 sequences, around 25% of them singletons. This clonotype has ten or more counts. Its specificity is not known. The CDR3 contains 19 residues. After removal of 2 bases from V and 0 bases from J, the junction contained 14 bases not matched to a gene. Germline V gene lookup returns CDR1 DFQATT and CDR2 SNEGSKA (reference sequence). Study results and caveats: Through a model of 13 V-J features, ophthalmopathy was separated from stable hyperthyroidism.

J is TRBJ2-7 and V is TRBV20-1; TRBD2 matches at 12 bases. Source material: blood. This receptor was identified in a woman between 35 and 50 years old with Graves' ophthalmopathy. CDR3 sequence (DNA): TGCAGTGCTAGACCCGCCGGGACTAGCGGGTACTGGAGCTCCTACGAGCAGTACTTC. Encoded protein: CSARPAGTSGYWSSYEQYF.